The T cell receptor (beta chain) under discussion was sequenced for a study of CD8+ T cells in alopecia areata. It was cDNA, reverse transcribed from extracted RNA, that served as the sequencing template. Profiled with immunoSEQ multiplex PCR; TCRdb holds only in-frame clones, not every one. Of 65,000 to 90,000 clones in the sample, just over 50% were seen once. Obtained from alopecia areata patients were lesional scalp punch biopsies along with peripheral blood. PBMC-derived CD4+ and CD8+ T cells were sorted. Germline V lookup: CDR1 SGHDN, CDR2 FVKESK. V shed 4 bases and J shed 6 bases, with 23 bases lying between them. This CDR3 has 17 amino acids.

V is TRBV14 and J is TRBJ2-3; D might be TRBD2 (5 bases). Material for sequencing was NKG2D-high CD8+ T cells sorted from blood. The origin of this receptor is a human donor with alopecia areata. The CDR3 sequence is CASSPTNLEPSGDTQYF. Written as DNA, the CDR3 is TGTGCCAGCAGCCCGACGAACCTTGAACCATCGGGGGATACGCAGTATTTT.